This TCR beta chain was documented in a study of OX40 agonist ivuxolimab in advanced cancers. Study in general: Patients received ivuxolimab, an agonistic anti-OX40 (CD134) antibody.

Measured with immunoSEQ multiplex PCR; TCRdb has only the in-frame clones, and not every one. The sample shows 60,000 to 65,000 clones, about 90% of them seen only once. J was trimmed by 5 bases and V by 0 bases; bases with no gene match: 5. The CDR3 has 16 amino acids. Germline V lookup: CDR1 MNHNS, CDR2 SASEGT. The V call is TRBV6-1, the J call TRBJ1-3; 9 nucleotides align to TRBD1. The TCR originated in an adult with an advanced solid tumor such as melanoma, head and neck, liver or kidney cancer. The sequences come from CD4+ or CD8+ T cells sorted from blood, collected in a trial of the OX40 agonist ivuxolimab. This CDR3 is CASSEALGQGRNTIYF. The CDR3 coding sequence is TGTGCCAGCAGTGAAGCCCTGGGACAGGGAAGAAACACCATATATTTT.